The 10 T cell receptor beta chains below come from one sample, sequenced in a study of shared clonotypes between healthy human individuals. TCRdb keeps only in-frame clones here, not all; method: immunoSEQ multiplex PCR. The sample includes hundreds of thousands of clones, around 78% of them seen just once. Sample: PBMCs. The receptors derive from a woman aged 40 to 49 in good health. Some clones in this sample may be carry-over from other donors' samples.

J is TRBJ2-5 and V is TRBV19; 12 bases line up with TRBD1. This CDR3 has 14 residues. Germline V CDR1 and CDR2: LNHDA, SQIVND (reference sequence). V dropped 9 bases and J dropped 5; count of bases not matched to a gene: 7. The CDR3 reads CASRDRGHRETQYF. Written as DNA, the CDR3 is TGTGCCAGCCGGGACAGGGGGCATCGGGAGACCCAGTACTTC. The whole variable domain, remainder taken from reference TRBV19 and TRBJ2-5, is DGGITQSPKYLFRKEGQNVTLSCEQNLNHDAMYWYRQDPGQGLRLIYYSQIVNDFQKGDIAEGYSVSREKKESFPLTVTSAQKNPTAFYLCASRDRGHRETQYFGPGTRLLVL.

This clone showed up just once. A much larger clone lies one base from this, so it may be a read error. At the DNA level, this CDR3 is encoded by other sequences in the same sample as well. The chain carries TRBV6-1 and TRBJ2-5, with D perhaps matching TRBD2 (5 bases). The V gene lost 7 bases and the J gene lost 4 bases, with 19 bases spanning the gap. The CDR3 covers 15 residues. From germline, CDR1 is MNHNS and CDR2 SASEGT. This CDR3 reads CASTPLAGDRETQYF. The CDR3 DNA follows: TGTGCCAGCACCCCGCTAGCAGGAGATCGAGAGACCCAGTACTTC.

V and J are TRBV7-9 and TRBJ2-2; D gene ambiguous. Germline CDR1 is SEHNR and CDR2 is FQNEAQ (reference sequence). Trimming shortened V by 0 bases and J by 6 bases, and 8 bases separated the two germline ends. The CDR3 is made up of 14 amino acids. CDR3 nucleotides: TGTGCCAGCAGCTTAGCACCCACCTCCGGGGAGCTGTTTTTT. Protein sequence: CASSLAPTSGELFF.

The genes are TRBV7-9 and TRBJ1-2, with no clear D. This CDR3 is built from 14 residues. Trimming cost V 3 bases and J 4 bases, with 12 bases left between them. Germline V lookup: CDR1 SEHNR, CDR2 FQNEAQ (reference sequence). The CDR3 spells CASSFLVGSYGYTF. CDR3 DNA sequence: TGTGCCAGCAGCTTTTTGGTAGGAAGCTATGGCTACACCTTC.

This clone occurred once. The genes are TRBV9 and TRBJ2-7; 11 nucleotides align to TRBD2. This CDR3 region has 15 residues. Trimming at V came to 2 bases and at J to 4 bases, leaving 5 bases not matched to a gene. The germline V gene has CDR1 SGDLS and CDR2 YYNGEE. CDR3 amino acids: CASSVTSGSFYEQYF. CDR3 DNA: TGTGCCAGCAGCGTTACTAGCGGGAGTTTTTACGAGCAGTACTTC.

In regard to this clone: Other DNA sequences in the same sample also yield this CDR3. The rearrangement links TRBV6-1 to TRBJ2-1, with D unresolved. CDR3 length: 13 residues. CDR1 and CDR2 (germline): MNHNS, SASEGT. V was cut by 0 bases and J by 4 bases, with 4 bases left in between. This chain's CDR3 is CASSEASYNEQFF. CDR3 nucleotides: TGTGCCAGCAGTGAAGCGAGTTACAATGAGCAGTTCTTC.

This clone has at least ten counts. This chain joins TRBV2 and TRBJ1-1; 8 nucleotides match TRBD1. The germline gives CDR1 SNHLY, CDR2 FYNNEI. The CDR3 covers 12 residues. With V trimmed by 3 bases and J by 10 bases, 4 bases remained unmatched. In nucleotides, the CDR3 is TGTGCCAGCAGTGAGTGGACAGGGTTAGCTTTCTTT. Protein product: CASSEWTGLAFF. The complete variable domain, with remaining parts taken from reference TRBV2 and TRBJ1-1, reads EPEVTQTPSHQVTQMGQEVILRCVPISNHLYFYWYRQILGQKVEFLVSFYNNEISEKSEIFDDQFSVERPDGSNFTLKIRSTKLEDSAMYFCASSEWTGLAFFGQGTRLTVV.

This clone showed up just a few times. The V and J genes are TRBV5-4 and TRBJ1-2; D gene uncertain. The CDR3 spans 14 residues. V was cut by 0 bases and J by 8 bases, with 14 bases left in between. Germline assignment: CDR1 SGHNT and CDR2 YYREEE (reference sequence). The CDR3 spells CASSLAQKTRGYTF. CDR3 nucleotide sequence: TGTGCCAGCAGCTTGGCACAAAAAACACGAGGCTACACCTTC.

This rearrangement joins TRBV11-2 to TRBJ2-1, with D maybe TRBD1 (6 bases). Germline V CDR1 and CDR2: SGHAT, FQNNGV. Trimming removed 1 base from V and 8 bases from J, with 9 bases in between. The CDR3 contains 13 residues. In nucleotides, the CDR3 is TGTGCCAGCAGCTTAGCAGGGGCGGATGAGCAGTTCTTC. Amino acid sequence: CASSLAGADEQFF.

This chain connects TRBV27 to TRBJ2-1; TRBD2 aligns across 7 bases. The J segment lost 2 bases and the V segment lost 1 base, leaving 2 bases of the junction unmatched. This CDR3 spans 15 amino acids. Germline CDR1 reads MNHEY; CDR2 reads SMNVEV (reference sequence). CDR3 nucleotides: TGTGCCAGCAGTTTATTAGCGGGTCCCTACAATGAGCAGTTCTTC. Translated: CASSLLAGPYNEQFF.